This TCR beta chain is drawn from a study of CD8+ T cells in alopecia areata. Study-wide results and caveats: Across lesional scalp, and particularly alopecia totalis/universalis, clonality surpassed that of normal scalp.

For this clone: Its specificity is unknown.

Once RNA had been extracted, it was reverse transcribed into cDNA to act as the sequencing template. TCRdb's table, derived via immunoSEQ multiplex PCR, lists solely in-frame clones and lacks some. This table holds 150,000 or so clones, about two thirds found once. Treatment of the sample: oral pan-JAK inhibitor, 5-10 mg twice daily. The investigators collected lesional scalp punch biopsies and peripheral blood from alopecia areata patients. With 4 bases removed from V and 1 base from J, the gap between germline ends came to 7 bases. The germline CDR1 and CDR2 sequences are LNHNV and YYDKDF (reference sequence). CDR3 length: 13 amino acids.

The source was CD4+ T cells sorted from blood, collected at week 4, from a patient treated with tofacitinib. This chain uses TRBV15 with TRBJ2-5; no clear D. This clonotype was obtained from a human donor with alopecia areata. The CDR3 bases are TGTGCCACCAGCAAACAGTTCCAAGAGACCCAGTACTTC. Amino acids: CATSKQFQETQYF. Full variable domain (missing parts from reference TRBV15 and TRBJ2-5): DAMVIQNPRYQVTQFGKPVTLSCSQTLNHNVMYWYQQKSSQAPKLLFHYYDKDFNNEADTPDNFQSRRPNTSFCFLDIRSPGLGDTAMYLCATSKQFQETQYFGPGTRLLVL.